The rows below give T cell receptor beta chains drawn from one sample of a study of liver allograft versus peripheral blood T cells. TCRdb reprocessed the reads via MiXCR and lists one record per CDR3 protein. The sample has about 2,000 distinct CDR3 sequences, 15% to 20% seen once. These receptors were obtained from a human patient who had a liver transplant. Part of the T cells may come from the graft donor. The CDR3 runs from the conserved cysteine through the conserved F or W. The D gene is left open where the match is weak. Clone size is given for some rows only: seen once, a few or many times, or a class if the clone is expanded.

J gene: TRBJ2-3
clone size: medium-sized
CDR3 length: 14
V gene: TRBV19
D gene: .
CDR3 DNA: TGTGCCAGTAGTATATCGGGGGGCTTGGATACGCAGTATTTT
CDR3 protein: CASSISGGLDTQYF

J gene: TRBJ1-2
clone size: .
CDR3 length: 13
V gene: TRBV9
D gene: .
CDR3 DNA: TGTGCCAGCAGCGTAGAGGACAACTATGGCTACACCTTC
CDR3 protein: CASSVEDNYGYTF

J gene: TRBJ1-1
clone size: medium-sized
CDR3 length: 14
V gene: TRBV13
D gene: TRBD1
CDR3 DNA: TGTGCCAGCAGCCCCGGGACAGGGGTTGCTGAAGCTTTCTTT
CDR3 protein: CASSPGTGVAEAFF

J gene: TRBJ2-1
clone size: medium-sized
CDR3 length: 14
V gene: TRBV18
D gene: .
CDR3 DNA: TGTGCCAGCTCACTTTCCAGGGGCCACAATGAGCAGTTCTTC
CDR3 protein: CASSLSRGHNEQFF

J gene: TRBJ1-5
clone size: medium-sized
CDR3 length: 15
V gene: TRBV6-6
D gene: TRBD1
CDR3 DNA: TGTGCCAGCAGTTACTCAGGGACAGTCAATCAGCCCCAGCATTTT
CDR3 protein: CASSYSGTVNQPQHF

J gene: TRBJ1-2
clone size: .
CDR3 length: 10
V gene: TRBV7-9
D gene: .
CDR3 DNA: TGTGCCAGCAGCTTTAGGGGCTACACCTTC
CDR3 protein: CASSFRGYTF

J gene: TRBJ1-5
clone size: few
CDR3 length: 15
V gene: TRBV5-5
D gene: .
CDR3 DNA: TGTGCCAGCACCCTGTGGGGAGAGGGCAATCAGCCCCAGCATTTT
CDR3 protein: CASTLWGEGNQPQHF

J gene: TRBJ2-7
clone size: .
CDR3 length: 12
V gene: TRBV6-6
D gene: .
CDR3 DNA: TGTGCCAGCAGTTACAGCGGCACAGGGTTGTACTTC
CDR3 protein: CASSYSGTGLYF

J gene: TRBJ2-7
clone size: medium-sized
CDR3 length: 13
V gene: TRBV9
D gene: .
CDR3 DNA: TGTGCCAGCAGTCCGGGAGAAGTCTACGAGCAGTACTTC
CDR3 protein: CASSPGEVYEQYF

J gene: TRBJ2-7
clone size: few
CDR3 length: 16
V gene: TRBV28
D gene: TRBD2
CDR3 DNA: TGTGCCAGCAGTTTACCCTCAGCGGGGCCCTCTTACGAGCAGTACTTC
CDR3 protein: CASSLPSAGPSYEQYF

J gene: TRBJ1-2
clone size: medium-sized
CDR3 length: 14
V gene: TRBV29-1
D gene: .
CDR3 DNA: TGCAGCGTGGGGGCGGAACCGACTAACTATGGCTACACCTTC
CDR3 protein: CSVGAEPTNYGYTF

J gene: TRBJ1-2
clone size: medium-sized
CDR3 length: 13
V gene: TRBV7-2
D gene: .
CDR3 DNA: TGTGCCAGCAGCATGACAGATAACTATGGCTACACCTTC
CDR3 protein: CASSMTDNYGYTF

J gene: TRBJ1-5
clone size: medium-sized
CDR3 length: 15
V gene: TRBV6-5
D gene: TRBD1
CDR3 DNA: TGTGCCAGCCCAACACAGGGGACTAGCAATCAGCCCCAGCATTTT
CDR3 protein: CASPTQGTSNQPQHF

J gene: TRBJ1-2
clone size: .
CDR3 length: 14
V gene: TRBV30
D gene: .
CDR3 DNA: TGTGCCTGGGACGTGGGGGCGGGGGAATATGGCTACACCTTC
CDR3 protein: CAWDVGAGEYGYTF

J gene: TRBJ2-5
clone size: medium-sized
CDR3 length: 20
V gene: TRBV6-2/TRBV6-3
D gene: .
CDR3 DNA: TGTGCCAGCAGCAACAAAGGGTATTTCATCGCCTCGGGGGTGGAAGAGACCCAGTACTTC
CDR3 protein: CASSNKGYFIASGVEETQYF

J gene: TRBJ1-2
clone size: few
CDR3 length: 14
V gene: TRBV2
D gene: .
CDR3 DNA: TGTGCCAGCAGTGAAGCGCAGGCAAACTATGGCTACACCTTC
CDR3 protein: CASSEAQANYGYTF

J gene: TRBJ2-7
clone size: few
CDR3 length: 16
V gene: TRBV13
D gene: TRBD2
CDR3 DNA: TGTGCCAGCAGCCAAAGGACTAGCGCGAACCCCTACGAGCAGTACTTC
CDR3 protein: CASSQRTSANPYEQYF

J gene: TRBJ2-7
clone size: medium-sized
CDR3 length: 17
V gene: TRBV6-6
D gene: TRBD1
CDR3 DNA: TGTGCCAGCAGTTACTCGCGACAGGGGGCTGTAACCTACGAGCAGTACTTC
CDR3 protein: CASSYSRQGAVTYEQYF

J gene: TRBJ2-7
clone size: .
CDR3 length: 15
V gene: TRBV7-9
D gene: .
CDR3 DNA: TGTGCCAGCAGCGGTGCTAGGGAGGTACCCTACGAGCAGTACTTC
CDR3 protein: CASSGAREVPYEQYF

J gene: TRBJ2-2
clone size: medium-sized
CDR3 length: 14
V gene: TRBV18
D gene: .
CDR3 DNA: TGTGCCAGCTCGGACCCCAGGGGCACCGGGGAGCTGTTTTTT
CDR3 protein: CASSDPRGTGELFF

J gene: TRBJ1-5
clone size: many
CDR3 length: 13
V gene: TRBV19
D gene: .
CDR3 DNA: TGTGCCAGTAGTATTAAGTCACCTCAGCCCCAGCATTTT
CDR3 protein: CASSIKSPQPQHF

J gene: TRBJ1-3
clone size: medium-sized
CDR3 length: 16
V gene: TRBV7-9
D gene: TRBD1
CDR3 DNA: TGTGCCAGCAGCTCCGGGACAGGGCGCCCTGGAAACACCATATATTTT
CDR3 protein: CASSSGTGRPGNTIYF

J gene: TRBJ1-5
clone size: large
CDR3 length: 15
V gene: TRBV28
D gene: .
CDR3 DNA: TGTGCCAGCAGTTTAGGCAGGTGGGGCAATCAGCCCCAGCATTTT
CDR3 protein: CASSLGRWGNQPQHF

J gene: TRBJ2-7
clone size: medium-sized
CDR3 length: 15
V gene: TRBV11-2
D gene: .
CDR3 DNA: TGTGCCAGCAGCTTAGAGGGACAACTAGGGAACGAGCAGTACTTC
CDR3 protein: CASSLEGQLGNEQYF

J gene: TRBJ2-1
clone size: .
CDR3 length: 14
V gene: TRBV19
D gene: TRBD2
CDR3 DNA: TGTGCCAGTAGTATAGCGGGAGGCCTCGGGGAGCAGTTCTTC
CDR3 protein: CASSIAGGLGEQFF

J gene: TRBJ1-4
clone size: medium-sized
CDR3 length: 21
V gene: TRBV6-6
D gene: TRBD1
CDR3 DNA: TGTGCCAGCAGTTACTATCCGCCGACAGGGCGCTCATATGCAACTAATGAAAAACTGTTTTTT
CDR3 protein: CASSYYPPTGRSYATNEKLFF